The 2 T cell receptor beta chains reported below all come from one sample, sequenced in a study of blood T cell repertoires in COVID-19. Measured with immunoSEQ multiplex PCR; TCRdb has only the in-frame clones, and not every one. The profile shows a few hundred thousand clones, about 87% of them singletons. Sequenced sample: peripheral blood. Receptors were obtained from a human donor in a cohort sampled during active COVID-19.

The chain has TRBV7-2 and TRBJ1-6; 8 bases align to TRBD1. Trimming at V came to 5 bases and at J to 9 bases, leaving 9 bases not matched to a gene. Germline V lookup: CDR1 SGHTA, CDR2 FQGNSA. CDR3 size: 15 residues. In DNA form, the CDR3 reads TGTGCCAGCAGCCAACTACAGGGGGGTAGTTCACCCCTCCACTTT. Residues: CASSQLQGGSSPLHF.

The rearrangement uses TRBV20-1 and TRBJ2-5, with TRBD2 matching over 14 bases. Looked up from germline, CDR1 is DFQATT and CDR2 is SNEGSKA (reference sequence). Trimming cost V 3 bases and J 10 bases; bases outside gene matches: 10. The CDR3 has 15 amino acids. The CDR3 region has the DNA TGCAGTGCTAGTGCTATTGGACTAGCGGGGGGCATCCAGTACTTC. Protein: CSASAIGLAGGIQYF.